Shown below are 4 T cell receptor beta chains from a single sample sequenced in a study of blood T cells in healthy people across ages. Then a second PCR, running about 6 to 12 cycles, was carried out with a sample-barcoded 5' primer and a J-beta primer mix. TCRdb redid the calling of the 5' RACE reads with MiXCR, one entry per CDR3 protein. The sample has a few hundred thousand distinct CDR3 sequences, about 52% seen once. Material for sequencing was blood. Receptors originate from a man aged 60 to 75 in good health.

This clonotype occurred once. At one of its ends the junction is not consistent with the germline gene, which may arise from a read error. This chain joins TRBV7-8 and TRBJ2-4; possible D gene TRBD1, 6 bases. The J call is uncertain, as TRBJ2-7 better fits the DNA end. Germline V gene data show CDR1 as SGHVS and CDR2 as FQNEAQ. The CDR3 sequence is 15 residues long. The CDR3 here is CAGRGVQGRAYEQYF. DNA of the CDR3: TGTGCCGGCAGAGGGGTACAGGGACGGGCCTACGAGCAGTACTTC.

J is TRBJ2-6 and V is TRBV21-1. TRBV21-1 is deemed a pseudogene. CDR3 length: 16 amino acids. CDR3: CASRLHSDSGANVLTF. Written as DNA, the CDR3 is TGTGCCAGCCGACTCCATTCCGACTCTGGGGCCAACGTCCTGACTTTC.

With respect to this clonotype: At one end, the junction sequence differs from germline, possibly due to a read error. The chain uses TRBV5-1 and TRBJ2-3; 9 bases align to TRBD1. Germline CDR1 is SGHRS and CDR2 is YFSETQ. CDR3 size: 20 residues. The CDR3: CASSWTPGQGSNLAPETQYF. In DNA form, the CDR3 reads TGCGCCAGCAGCTGGACACCGGGACAGGGCTCTAACCTAGCTCCAGAGACGCAGTATTTT.

This clonotype was seen a single time. A much larger clone lies a single base off, so this may be a read error. The chain uses TRBV24-1 and TRBJ1-2; a weak D match, TRBD1 (5 bases). The V gene's germline CDR1 is KGHDR and CDR2 SFDVKD. The CDR3 runs 13 residues. The CDR3 sequence is CAASDGTRYGYTF. The CDR3 DNA is TGTGCCGCCAGTGACGGGACCAGATATGGCTACACCTTC.